This T cell receptor beta chain was obtained from a study of cytotoxic CD8 clonotypes in ibrutinib-treated CLL. This clone was seen only a few times. Only in-frame clones appear in the TCRdb table, and some are missing; sequencing was by immunoSEQ multiplex PCR. Counted here are 58,000 or so clones, less than 60% occurring once; the ten biggest clones make up 14% to 15%. Germline-derived CDR1 and CDR2 are SGHTA and FQGNSA. CDR3 size: 16 residues. The V end lost 6 bases, the J end lost 0 bases, and 15 bases lay between the germline ends. The origin of this receptor is a human donor with chronic lymphocytic leukemia. The material sequenced was PBMCs, taken after 12 months of ibrutinib treatment. This chain connects TRBV7-2 to TRBJ2-1; D could derive from TRBD1 or TRBD2 (5 bases each). Written as DNA, the CDR3 is TGTGCCAGCAGGCCCCTCGGGGCCAACTCCTACAATGAGCAGTTCTTC. Protein product: CASRPLGANSYNEQFF.